This passage covers 7 T cell receptor beta chains from one sample sequenced in a study of metastatic and nonmetastatic thyroid tumors. Patients were all untreated before their thyroid surgery. MiXCR reprocessed the PCR reads for TCRdb. The table lists tens of thousands of clones, 17% of them singletons. Sequences were obtained from tumor tissue. All receptors derive from a female donor with papillary thyroid cancer or a benign thyroid nodule (not recorded which). Some clones in this sample may be carry-over from other donors' samples.

The table lists this clone with a few counts. This chain connects TRBV6-6 to TRBJ1-2, with D tentatively TRBD1 (5 bases). CDR1 is MNHNY and CDR2 is SVGAGI in the germline V gene (reference sequence). The CDR3 spans 14 residues. V was trimmed by 2 bases and J by 5 bases, leaving 12 bases between them. CDR3 DNA sequence: TGTGCCAGCAGTTACGCAGGACAACAATATGGCTACACCTTC. Its translation: CASSYAGQQYGYTF.

This clone ranks as medium-sized. The V call is TRBV6-1, the J call TRBJ1-5; D might be TRBD1 (6 bases). The CDR3 sequence is 15 residues long. From germline, CDR1 is MNHNS and CDR2 SASEGT. V lost 2 bases, J lost 5 bases, and 13 bases lay in between. The CDR3 DNA follows: TGTGCCAGCAGTGAACCCAGGGGCGAACATCAGCCCCAGCATTTT. This encodes CASSEPRGEHQPQHF.

This clone was seen at least ten times. This may arise from a read error, as a much more abundant clone is one base away. The rearrangement joins TRBV12-3 or TRBV12-4 to TRBJ2-7; D perhaps matches TRBD1 (6 bases). This CDR3 is 13 amino acids long. V was trimmed by 5 bases and J by 2 bases, leaving 10 bases between them. The CDR3 protein is CASSVRDTYEQYF. For the CDR3, the DNA is TGTGCCAGCAGTGTCCGGGACACCTACGAGCAGTACTTC.

This clone was counted many times. The chain combines TRBV7-9 with TRBJ2-7; D is unresolved. The CDR3 runs to 14 residues. Trimming left V 1 base short and J 0 bases short, with 7 bases between. Germline V gene lookup returns CDR1 SEHNR and CDR2 FQNEAQ (reference sequence). The CDR3 nucleotides read TGTGCCAGCAGCTTAGGGACGGCCTCCTACGAGCAGTACTTC. This gives the protein CASSLGTASYEQYF.

This clone is categorized as medium-sized (0.01 to 0.1%). This chain uses TRBV6-5 with TRBJ2-7; D possibly matches TRBD1 or TRBD2 (5 bases each). The V end lost 0 bases, the J end lost 6 bases, and 12 bases lay between the germline ends. The CDR3 is made up of 14 amino acids. Germline CDR1 is MNHEY and CDR2 is SVGAGI. The CDR3 region is CASSYSRGAGEQYF. The CDR3 DNA is TGTGCCAGCAGTTACTCGAGAGGGGCCGGCGAGCAGTACTTC.

About this clone: Its ends do not fully match the called genes, so a read error is possible. This chain links TRBV20-1 with TRBJ2-2; D may be TRBD2 (6 bases). The CDR3 covers 14 residues. Germline loops: CDR1 DFQATT, CDR2 SNEGSKA (reference sequence). CDR3 coding DNA: TGCAGTGCACAGAGGTCCCACGGTGGAGGGGAGCTGTTTTTC. Protein product: CSAQRSHGGGELFF.

To note about this clone: A single base separates this from a much larger clone, so it may be a read error. This chain connects TRBV11-1 to TRBJ2-1, with a tentative D call TRBD2 (6 bases). The germline gives CDR1 SGHAT, CDR2 FQDESV (reference sequence). The V end lost 5 bases, the J end lost 9 bases, and 20 bases lay between the germline ends. This CDR3 contains 15 residues. DNA of the CDR3: TGTGCCAGCAGCAGGGACTGGTCGTCAGGAGGTGAGCAGTTCTTC. It yields the protein CASSRDWSSGGEQFF.